The 23 T cell receptor beta chains below were found in one sample sequenced in a study of identical twins. TCRdb analysed the 5' RACE reads with MiXCR anew, one entry per CDR3 protein. Here the sample spans 450,000 to 650,000 distinct CDR3 sequences, 9.6% being singletons. These data were also reused for a study on yellow fever vaccine responses in identical twins.

Material: PBMCs. The receptor set was obtained from a woman in her late teens or twenties in good health.

This clonotype was detected only a few times. This chain connects TRBV20-1 to TRBJ2-7, with D possibly TRBD1 on 6 matching bases. The germline gives CDR1 DFQATT, CDR2 SNEGSKA (reference sequence). Trimming cost V 4 bases and J 4 bases, with 20 bases left between them. This CDR3 comprises 15 residues. CDR3 in DNA: TGCAGTGCTACTCCACACGCAGGGGACATTTACGAGCAGTACTTC. Translating it yields CSATPHAGDIYEQYF.

This clonotype was recorded many times. CDR3 in amino acids: CASSPDKEGYEQYF. For the CDR3, the DNA is TGTGCCAGCAGCCCAGATAAGGAGGGCTACGAGCAGTACTTC. The chain links TRBV4-2 to TRBJ2-7; D might be TRBD2 (6 bases). Germline CDR1 reads LGHNA; CDR2 reads YNFKEQ. The CDR3 loop spans 14 amino acids. Trimming took off 4 bases at V and 3 bases at J, with 13 bases between the two ends.

The chain employs TRBV7-9 and TRBJ2-7; 7 bases match TRBD2. The CDR3 is 14 residues long. Germline loops: CDR1 SEHNR, CDR2 FQNEAQ (reference sequence). J gave up 8 bases and V 4 bases, and 11 bases lay outside the gene matches. The CDR3 protein is CASSSGTTQVKQYF. The DNA for the CDR3 is TGTGCCAGCAGCTCCGGGACTACCCAAGTTAAGCAGTACTTC.

The gene calls are TRBV5-1 and TRBJ2-1, with 11 positions matching TRBD1. CDR3 length: 14 amino acids. Germline values: CDR1 SGHRS, CDR2 YFSETQ. V lost 4 bases, J lost 6 bases, and 3 bases stayed unmatched. Here the CDR3 reads CASSPGTGGNEQFF. Here the CDR3 DNA reads TGCGCCAGCAGCCCCGGGACAGGGGGCAATGAGCAGTTCTTC.

The rearrangement uses TRBV10-1 and TRBJ2-7, with no clear D. Trimming left V 4 bases short and J 3 bases short, with 10 bases between. There are 13 residues in the CDR3. Germline assignment: CDR1 WNHNN and CDR2 SYGVQD (reference sequence). The CDR3 region is CASSARQNYEQYF. CDR3 nucleotides: TGCGCCAGCAGTGCAAGGCAGAACTACGAGCAGTACTTC.

The J gene is TRBJ2-1, the V gene TRBV7-9, with 10 bases aligning to TRBD2. This CDR3 region has 16 residues. The germline CDR1 and CDR2 sequences are SEHNR and FQNEAQ (reference sequence). V lost 5 bases to trimming and J lost 2 bases; unmatched junction nucleotides: 6. CDR3 in amino acids: CASSTPGLAPYNEQFF. CDR3 coding DNA: TGTGCCAGCAGCACACCGGGACTAGCGCCCTACAATGAGCAGTTCTTC.

This clonotype has more than one count but fewer than ten. The chain carries TRBV12-5 and TRBJ2-5; TRBD1 matches 11 bases. Per germline, CDR1 LGHNT and CDR2 FRNRAP. This CDR3 has 19 amino acids. V was pared by 2 bases and J by 0 bases, with 11 bases of the junction left unmatched. The CDR3 bases are TGTGCTAGTGGTTTGATGCACCGGGACAGGGGGACTTACCAAGAGACCCAGTACTTC. Translation: CASGLMHRDRGTYQETQYF.

Here the CDR3 reads CASRDSLKNIQYF. The CDR3 coding sequence is TGTGCCAGCAGGGACAGCCTCAAAAACATTCAGTACTTC. The chain couples TRBV6-6 to TRBJ2-4, with D tentatively TRBD1 (6 bases). There are 13 residues in the CDR3. Between the trimmed V and J ends, which lost 6 bases and 3 bases, there was a span of 9 bases. Germline V gene sequence: CDR1 MNHNY, CDR2 SVGAGI (reference sequence).

On this clonotype: Germline is not matched at one junction end, which may reflect a read error. The V call is TRBV5-1, the J call TRBJ2-7; D unresolved. The CDR3 contains 13 residues. Germline V lookup: CDR1 SGHRS, CDR2 YFSETQ. In DNA form, the CDR3 reads TGCGCCAGCAGATTGGAGAGCTCCTACGAGCAGTACTTC. Its protein product is CASRLESSYEQYF.

As to this clonotype: A much larger clone lies a single base off, so this may be a read error. The chain employs TRBV7-2 and TRBJ2-2; the match to TRBD2 covers 11 bases. Germline V CDR1 and CDR2: SGHTA, FQGNSA. CDR3 length: 15 amino acids. The CDR3 region is CASEGLAANTWELFF. DNA for the CDR3: TGTGCCAGCGAGGGACTAGCGGCGAACACCTGGGAGCTGTTTTTT.

V gene TRBV15 combines with J gene TRBJ2-3, with a weak D call TRBD2 (7 bases). Trimming took off 0 bases at V and 7 bases at J, with 17 bases between the two ends. Germline V lookup: CDR1 LNHNV, CDR2 YYDKDF (reference sequence). The CDR3 runs 16 residues. CDR3 residues: CATSREGGGSTYTQYF. DNA for the CDR3: TGTGCCACCAGCAGAGAGGGGGGGGGCTCGACTTATACGCAGTATTTT.

This clonotype was detected ten times or more. This chain uses TRBV29-1 with TRBJ2-3; no clear D. Per the germline V gene, CDR1 is SQVTM and CDR2 is ANQGSEA. There are 10 residues in the CDR3. CDR3 sequence: CIVNTDTQYF. As DNA, the CDR3 is TGCATAGTGAATACAGATACGCAGTATTTT.

The rearrangement links TRBV3-1 to TRBJ2-7, with 8 bases aligning to TRBD1. CDR3 length: 14 amino acids. V lost 5 bases to trimming and J lost 6 bases; unmatched junction nucleotides: 9. Germline CDR1 LGHDT, CDR2 YNNKEL (reference sequence). CDR3 in DNA: TGTGCCAGCAGCAAACGGGACAGGCCTGGCGAGCAGTACTTC. This translates into CASSKRDRPGEQYF.

This clonotype was seen many times. The chain combines TRBV24-1 with TRBJ2-7; 10 bases align to TRBD1. This CDR3 has 18 amino acids. Germline CDR1 KGHDR, CDR2 SFDVKD. Unmatched junction bases numbered 9, after V lost 0 bases and J lost 2 bases. CDR3 amino acids: CATSDLTSRGQGTYEQYF. The DNA of the CDR3 is TGTGCCACCAGTGATTTGACGAGTAGGGGACAGGGGACCTACGAGCAGTACTTC.

This clonotype was counted at least ten times. The gene calls are TRBV6-5 and TRBJ2-1; D not certain. CDR1 is MNHEY and CDR2 is SVGAGI in the germline V gene. V lost 4 bases and J lost 0, with 16 bases in between. This CDR3 region has 17 residues. CDR3 residues: CASSSITPSRSYNEQFF. As DNA, the CDR3 is TGTGCCAGCAGTTCCATCACCCCAAGCCGCTCCTACAATGAGCAGTTCTTC.

This clonotype has just a few counts. The CDR3 region has the DNA TGTGCCAGCATCTCTTTGGGACAACAGTACTACAATGAGCAGTTCTTC. Residues: CASISLGQQYYNEQFF. The chain carries TRBV6-1 and TRBJ2-1; D perhaps matches TRBD1 (6 bases). Trimming removed 7 bases at V and 3 bases at J, with 19 bases between. The length of the CDR3 is 16 residues. Germline-derived CDR1 and CDR2 are MNHNS and SASEGT.

This clonotype was found many times. The chain uses TRBV12-3 or TRBV12-4 and TRBJ2-3; weak D call: TRBD1 (6 bases). V lost 6 bases, J lost 3 bases, and 10 bases lay in between. The CDR3 is made up of 13 amino acids. CDR3 nucleotide sequence: TGTGCCAGCAGCCCCGACAGGACAGATACGCAGTATTTT. This sequence encodes CASSPDRTDTQYF.

The sample holds many counts of this clonotype. The chain links TRBV6-2 or TRBV6-3 to TRBJ2-7; perhaps TRBD2 as D (6 bases). V lost 6 bases to trimming and J lost 3 bases, with 15 bases between them. The CDR3 has 14 amino acids. Germline values: CDR1 MNHEY, CDR2 SVGEGT. CDR3: CASRPAGWGYEQYF. CDR3 coding DNA: TGTGCCAGCAGGCCAGCGGGTTGGGGCTACGAGCAGTACTTC.

The CDR3 DNA sequence: TGTGCCAGTAGTATAGATATTAACAGGGGATTTTACACAGATACGCAGTATTTT. Amino acid sequence: CASSIDINRGFYTDTQYF. The chain joins TRBV19 to TRBJ2-3, with 7 bases aligning to TRBD1. Germline V lookup: CDR1 LNHDA, CDR2 SQIVND (reference sequence). Losses at the gene ends were 0 bases for V and 2 bases for J; bases not matched to a gene: 11. This CDR3 contains 18 residues.

The chain carries TRBV6-1 and TRBJ2-1, with 9 bases identical to TRBD1. The germline CDR1 and CDR2 sequences are MNHNS and SASEGT. The V segment lost 6 bases and the J segment 10 bases; nucleotides outside the gene matches: 10. CDR3 length: 14 residues. CDR3 DNA sequence: TGTGCCAGCAGGCTCCGGGACAGGGTTTGGGAGCAGTTCTTC. It encodes CASRLRDRVWEQFF.

This clonotype was seen only a few times. The rearrangement links TRBV7-8 to TRBJ2-3; TRBD2 matches 9 bases. Germline V CDR1 and CDR2: SGHVS, FQNEAQ. The CDR3 loop spans 15 amino acids. The J segment lost 11 bases and the V segment lost 1 base, leaving 10 bases of the junction unmatched. CDR3 sequence: CASSLELAGAVGQYF. The DNA of the CDR3 is TGTGCCAGCAGCTTAGAACTAGCGGGCGCAGTAGGGCAGTATTTT.

V usage is TRBV9 and J usage is TRBJ1-6, with D possibly matching TRBD1 (5 bases). Trimming took off 4 bases at V and 8 bases at J, with 25 bases between the two ends. Germline CDR1 is SGDLS and CDR2 is YYNGEE. The CDR3 covers 18 residues. The DNA for the CDR3 is TGTGCCAGCAGCTTTATGTGGGGCCGGACTCAAGGGGATTCACCCCTCCACTTT. Translated: CASSFMWGRTQGDSPLHF.

Only a few counts were recorded for this clonotype. V gene TRBV12-3 or TRBV12-4 combines with J gene TRBJ2-1; 10 bases map to TRBD2. V lost 6 bases to trimming and J lost 6 bases; unmatched junction nucleotides: 11. This CDR3 is built from 16 residues. CDR3 region: CASRPSGRVGSNEQFF. CDR3 nucleotide sequence: TGTGCCAGCAGACCGAGCGGGAGGGTAGGCAGCAATGAGCAGTTCTTC.